A single sample is the source of the 17 T cell receptor beta chains below, sequenced in a study of blood T cell repertoires in COVID-19. Libraries were prepared by immunoSEQ multiplex PCR; TCRdb keeps only in-frame clonotypes and omits some of them. The sample includes over 250,000 clones, 85% to 90% of them seen just once. The source material was peripheral blood. These receptors were obtained from a woman aged 40 to 50 who had recovered from COVID-19.

The V and J genes are TRBV7-9 and TRBJ2-2; TRBD1 matches at 7 bases. The trim removed 7 bases at V and 6 bases at J, leaving 2 bases unmatched. The germline V gene encodes CDR1 SEHNR and CDR2 FQNEAQ (reference sequence). There are 12 residues in the CDR3. This CDR3 is CASNRGAGELFF. The CDR3, as DNA: TGTGCCAGCAACAGGGGCGCCGGGGAGCTGTTTTTT. Full variable domain (missing parts from reference TRBV7-9 and TRBJ2-2): DTGVSQNPRHKITKRGQNVTFRCDPISEHNRLYWYRQTLGQGPEFLTYFQNEAQLEKSRLLSDRFSAERPKGSFSTLEIQRTEQGDSAMYLCASNRGAGELFFGEGSRLTVL.

The chain joins TRBV19 to TRBJ1-1, with TRBD1 matching over 8 bases. Germline V gives CDR1 LNHDA, CDR2 SQIVND (reference sequence). The CDR3 contains 12 residues. The V segment lost 3 bases and the J segment 11 bases; nucleotides outside the gene matches: 5. In DNA, the CDR3 is TGTGCCAGTAGTATGAGGCAGGGGGCCGCTTTCTTT. This encodes CASSMRQGAAFF.

The genes are TRBV30 and TRBJ2-3; D gene ambiguous. Germline values: CDR1 GTSNPN, CDR2 SVGIG (reference sequence). This CDR3 spans 14 amino acids. The V end was cut by 5 bases, the J end by 3 bases, with 15 bases between. The CDR3 here is CAWGVLSTTDTQYF. The CDR3 coding sequence is TGTGCCTGGGGGGTACTTTCAACTACAGATACGCAGTATTTT. Using reference TRBV30 and TRBJ2-3 for the parts outside the CDR3, the full variable domain is SQTIHQWPATLVQPVGSPLSLECTVEGTSNPNLYWYRQAAGRGLQLLFYSVGIGQISSEVPQNLSASRPQDRQFILSSKKLLLSDSGFYLCAWGVLSTTDTQYFGPGTRLTVL.

The chain combines TRBV29-1 with TRBJ2-7; 14 bases fit TRBD2. Trimming removed 8 bases from V and 7 bases from J; junction bases left unmatched: 10. CDR1 SQVTM and CDR2 ANQGSEA come from the germline V gene. There are 14 residues in the CDR3. The CDR3: CSTRLAGGPREQYF. The CDR3 nucleotides read TGCAGCACCCGACTAGCGGGAGGGCCGCGGGAGCAGTACTTC.

The J gene is TRBJ2-3, the V gene TRBV7-3; possibly TRBD1 for D (7 bases). The germline CDR1 and CDR2 sequences are SGHTA and FQGTGA. V lost 5 bases and J lost 4, with 22 bases in between. This CDR3 is built from 17 residues. CDR3 coding DNA: TGTGCCAGCAGCCCCAACCTGGCAGGGGGGTCCCCAGATACGCAGTATTTT. Its protein product is CASSPNLAGGSPDTQYF.

The rearrangement joins TRBV14 to TRBJ1-1; D uncertain. The CDR3 contains 13 residues. The ends were cut back, 0 bases at V and 1 base at J, with 3 bases in the middle. The germline V gene encodes CDR1 SGHDN and CDR2 FVKESK. The CDR3 loop is CASSQDQNTEAFF. The CDR3 coding sequence is TGTGCCAGCAGCCAAGATCAGAACACTGAAGCTTTCTTT. Variable domain in full (rest from reference TRBV14 and TRBJ1-1): EAGVTQFPSHSVIEKGQTVTLRCDPISGHDNLYWYRRVMGKEIKFLLHFVKESKQDESGMPNNRFLAERTGGTYSTLKVQPAELEDSGVYFCASSQDQNTEAFFGQGTRLTVV.

This chain joins TRBV10-1 and TRBJ2-1, with D possibly TRBD1 on 6 matching bases. V lost 5 bases, J lost 5 bases, and 10 bases lay in between. The length of the CDR3 is 13 residues. Germline CDR1 WNHNN, CDR2 SYGVQD (reference sequence). DNA for the CDR3: TGCGCCAGCAGTTCGCGGACAGACAATGAGCAGTTCTTC. Translating it yields CASSSRTDNEQFF.

The chain joins TRBV6-5 to TRBJ2-7, with 7 bases matching TRBD2. The CDR3 extends over 13 amino acids. After removal of 11 bases from V and 2 bases from J, the junction contained 9 bases not matched to a gene. The V gene's germline CDR1 is MNHEY and CDR2 SVGAGI. CDR3 amino acids: CAARASGPYEQYF. CDR3 in DNA: TGTGCCGCCCGGGCTAGCGGTCCCTACGAGCAGTACTTC.

The rearrangement joins TRBV6-2 or TRBV6-3 to TRBJ2-4; a weak D match, TRBD2 (6 bases). V was trimmed by 2 bases and J by 2 bases, leaving 7 bases between them. CDR3 size: 14 residues. CDR1 is MNHEY, CDR2 SVGEGT, per germline. This CDR3 reads CASSYRESKNIQYF. For the CDR3, the DNA is TGTGCCAGCAGTTACCGGGAGTCCAAAAACATTCAGTACTTC.

This chain links TRBV9 with TRBJ1-6, with D possibly being TRBD1 (5 bases). CDR1 SGDLS and CDR2 YYNGEE come from the germline V gene. The ends were cut back, 0 bases at V and 4 bases at J, with 17 bases in the middle. The CDR3 has 18 residues. This chain's CDR3 is CASSVDPGGPDYNSPLHF. Here the CDR3 DNA reads TGTGCCAGCAGCGTAGACCCGGGGGGTCCCGATTATAATTCACCCCTCCACTTT.

The chain couples TRBV21-1 to TRBJ2-6; TRBD1 is the table's D call and was not checked against the DNA. TRBV21-1 counts as a pseudogene. This CDR3 contains 17 residues. This CDR3 is CASSTGQGAHGANVLTF. The CDR3, as DNA: TGTGCCAGCAGCACAGGACAGGGGGCGCATGGGGCCAACGTCCTGACTTTC.

The chain employs TRBV6-6 and TRBJ2-7; a possible D gene is TRBD2 (5 bases). The CDR3 runs to 13 residues. Deletions cut 6 bases from V and 5 bases from J, with 14 bases between. Per the germline V gene, CDR1 is MNHNY and CDR2 is SVGAGI (reference sequence). The CDR3 sequence is CASSPDYSHEQYV. As DNA, the CDR3 is TGTGCCAGCAGCCCCGACTATAGCCACGAGCAGTACGTC.

The CDR3 sequence: CASSLGASGSPHNEQFF. The CDR3, as DNA: TGTGCCAGCAGCTTGGGGGCTAGCGGGAGCCCCCACAATGAGCAGTTCTTC. The genes are TRBV5-4 and TRBJ2-1, with 10 bases matching TRBD2. Germline V CDR1 and CDR2: SGHNT, YYREEE (reference sequence). There are 17 residues in the CDR3. J gave up 5 bases and V 0 bases, and 8 bases lay outside the gene matches.

This chain links TRBV5-1 with TRBJ2-1, with TRBD2 matching over 10 bases. This CDR3 is 16 amino acids long. Per the germline V gene, CDR1 is SGHRS and CDR2 is YFSETQ. V lost 2 bases, J lost 2 bases, and 4 bases stayed unmatched. In DNA form, the CDR3 reads TGCGCCAGCAGCTTCGGGCTAGCGGGAGCCTACAATGAGCAGTTCTTC. It codes for CASSFGLAGAYNEQFF.

The V gene is TRBV18, the J gene TRBJ2-3, with 13 bases identical to TRBD2. There are 16 residues in the CDR3. Germline CDR1 is KGHSH and CDR2 is LQKENI. The V segment lost 6 bases and the J segment 2 bases; nucleotides outside the gene matches: 5. The CDR3 here is CASSQTSGRATDTQYF. The CDR3 coding sequence is TGTGCCAGCTCCCAAACTAGCGGGAGGGCCACAGATACGCAGTATTTT.

This chain connects TRBV5-4 to TRBJ2-2, with D possibly TRBD2 on 5 matching bases. Germline assignment: CDR1 SGHNT and CDR2 YYREEE (reference sequence). This CDR3 contains 15 residues. V was cut by 4 bases and J by 5 bases, with 15 bases left in between. The CDR3 region is CASSPAWERTGELFF. The DNA for the CDR3 is TGTGCCAGCAGCCCCGCCTGGGAGCGAACCGGGGAGCTGTTTTTT.

J is TRBJ2-3 and V is TRBV7-2; 9 bases line up with TRBD1. Germline lookup yields CDR1 SGHTA and CDR2 FQGNSA. The CDR3 spans 15 residues. V dropped 6 bases and J dropped 5; count of bases not matched to a gene: 9. The CDR3 DNA follows: TGTGCCAGCAGGCCGGGACAGGGCTGGTTAGATACGCAGTATTTT. This codes for CASRPGQGWLDTQYF.